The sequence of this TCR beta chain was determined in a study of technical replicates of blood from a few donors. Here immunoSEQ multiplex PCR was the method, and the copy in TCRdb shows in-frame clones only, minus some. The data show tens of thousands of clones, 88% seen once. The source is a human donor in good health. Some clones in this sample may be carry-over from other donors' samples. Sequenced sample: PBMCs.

CDR3 amino acids: CASSPRRGPNQPQHF. DNA of the CDR3: TGTGCCAGCAGCCCCCGGAGGGGCCCCAATCAGCCCCAGCATTTT. The chain links TRBV7-8 to TRBJ1-5; possibly TRBD1 for D (5 bases). The CDR3 loop spans 15 amino acids. CDR1 SGHVS and CDR2 FQNEAQ come from the germline V gene. Trimming removed 5 bases from V and 3 bases from J, with 14 bases in between.